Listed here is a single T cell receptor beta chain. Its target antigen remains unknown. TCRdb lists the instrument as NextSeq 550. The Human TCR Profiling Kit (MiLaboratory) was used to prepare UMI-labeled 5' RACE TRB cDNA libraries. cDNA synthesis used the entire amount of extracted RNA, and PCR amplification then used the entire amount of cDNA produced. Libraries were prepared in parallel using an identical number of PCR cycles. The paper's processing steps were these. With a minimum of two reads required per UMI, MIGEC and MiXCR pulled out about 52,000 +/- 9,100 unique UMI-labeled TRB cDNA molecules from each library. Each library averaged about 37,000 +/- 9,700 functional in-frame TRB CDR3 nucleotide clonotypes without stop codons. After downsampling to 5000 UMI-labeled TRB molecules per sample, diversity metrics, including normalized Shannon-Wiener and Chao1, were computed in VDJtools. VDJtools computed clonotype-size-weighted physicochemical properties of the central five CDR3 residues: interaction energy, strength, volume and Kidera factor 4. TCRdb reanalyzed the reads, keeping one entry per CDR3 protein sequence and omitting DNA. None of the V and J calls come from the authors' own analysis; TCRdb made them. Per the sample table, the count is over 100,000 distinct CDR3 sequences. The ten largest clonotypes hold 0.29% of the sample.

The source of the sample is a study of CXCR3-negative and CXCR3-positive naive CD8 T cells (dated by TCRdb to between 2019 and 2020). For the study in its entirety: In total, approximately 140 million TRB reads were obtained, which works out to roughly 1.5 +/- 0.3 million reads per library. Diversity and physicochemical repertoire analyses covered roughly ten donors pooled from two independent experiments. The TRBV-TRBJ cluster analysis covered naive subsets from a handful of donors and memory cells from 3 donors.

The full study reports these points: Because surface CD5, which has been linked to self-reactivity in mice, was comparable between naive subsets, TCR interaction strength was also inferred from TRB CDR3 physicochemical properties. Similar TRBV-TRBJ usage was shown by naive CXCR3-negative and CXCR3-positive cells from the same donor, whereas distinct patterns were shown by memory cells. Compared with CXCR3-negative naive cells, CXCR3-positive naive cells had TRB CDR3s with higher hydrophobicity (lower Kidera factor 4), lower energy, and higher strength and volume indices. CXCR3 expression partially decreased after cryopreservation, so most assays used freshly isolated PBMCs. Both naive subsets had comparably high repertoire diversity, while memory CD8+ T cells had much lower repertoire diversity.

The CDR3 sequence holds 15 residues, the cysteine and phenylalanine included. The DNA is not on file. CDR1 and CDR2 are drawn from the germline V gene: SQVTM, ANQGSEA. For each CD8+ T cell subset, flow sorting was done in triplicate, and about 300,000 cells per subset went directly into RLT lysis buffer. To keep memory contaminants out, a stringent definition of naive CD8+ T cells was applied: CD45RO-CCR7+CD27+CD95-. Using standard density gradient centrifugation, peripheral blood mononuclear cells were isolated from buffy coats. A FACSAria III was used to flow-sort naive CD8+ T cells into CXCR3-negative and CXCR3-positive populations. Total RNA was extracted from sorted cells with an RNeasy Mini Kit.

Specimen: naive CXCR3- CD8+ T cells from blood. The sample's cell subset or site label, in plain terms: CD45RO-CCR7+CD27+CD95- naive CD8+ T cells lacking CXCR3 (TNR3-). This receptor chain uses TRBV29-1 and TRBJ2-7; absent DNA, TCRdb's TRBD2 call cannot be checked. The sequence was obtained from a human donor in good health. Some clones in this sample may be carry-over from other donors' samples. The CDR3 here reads CSVADWTYLGYEQYF.